The rows below give T cell receptor beta chains drawn from one sample of a study of T-cell reconstitution after alpha-beta-depleted transplantation in children. One entry per CDR3 protein results from TCRdb running MiXCR on the PCR reads. Of just under 550,000 distinct CDR3 sequences detected, 15% to 20% appear once; the ten largest clones hold approximately 3%. The source material was PBMCs from the stem cell graft donor, sampled from the stem cell graft. These receptors were obtained from a human donor who donated a stem cell graft to a child with acute lymphoblastic leukemia. CDR3s include the opening cysteine and the closing phenylalanine or tryptophan. Each record gives: J gene, D gene, V gene, clone size, CDR3 DNA, CDR3 protein. The D gene is left open where the match is weak. The size entry is marked missing in some rows and otherwise reads once, few, many or a size class.

TRBJ2-1 TRBD2 TRBV5-4 few TGTGCCAGCAGCTTACCTCCGGGACTAGCGGGAAATGAGCAGTTCTTC CASSLPPGLAGNEQFF
TRBJ2-7 - TRBV29-1 - TGCAGCGTTGTCCCTTCCCCGGGCCTCGAGCAGTACTTC CSVVPSPGLEQYF
TRBJ2-1 TRBD2 TRBV20-1 few TGCAGTGCTAGAACTAGCGGGATTGGAAATGAGCAGTTCTTC CSARTSGIGNEQFF
TRBJ1-1 TRBD1 TRBV7-9 - TGTGCCAGCAGCCCGTTGACAGGGGCGCCCTTCACTGAAGCTTTCTTT CASSPLTGAPFTEAFF
TRBJ2-3 - TRBV7-2 - TGTGCCAGCAGCCGCTCCTCCTGGACAGGGAGGGCAGATACGCAGTATTTT CASSRSSWTGRADTQYF
TRBJ1-4 - TRBV11-2 - TGTGCCAGCAGCCTCGAGGGACGTTTAAGTAATGAAAAACTGTTTTTT CASSLEGRLSNEKLFF
TRBJ2-7 - TRBV3-1 - TGTGCCAGCAGCTTGCCGGGACAACTTTACGAGCAGTACTTC CASSLPGQLYEQYF
TRBJ2-1 TRBD2 TRBV27 - TGTGCCAGCAGTTTAGCGACTAGCGGTGACAATGAGCAGTTCTTC CASSLATSGDNEQFF
TRBJ1-4 - TRBV5-1 - TGCGCCAGCAGCTTGGGGATTGGACGGGCAAATGAAAAACTGTTTTTT CASSLGIGRANEKLFF
TRBJ2-7 - TRBV27 few TGTGCCAGCAGTAGAGGGCCCTTTAAGTACTTC CASSRGPFKYF